Sequencing of this TCR beta chain was carried out in a study of PD-L1 blockade in urothelial cancer. The CDR3 spans 17 residues. The germline gives CDR1 MDHEN, CDR2 SYDVKM. V was pared by 8 bases and J by 2 bases, with 11 bases of the junction left unmatched. Here immunoSEQ multiplex PCR was the method, and the copy in TCRdb shows in-frame clones only, minus some. This table has 57,000 or so clones, roughly four fifths appearing once. The material was PBMCs, obtained around atezolizumab (anti-PD-L1) treatment. The chain recombines TRBV28 with TRBJ2-1; 11 positions match TRBD2. This sequence originates from a man in his 70s with urothelial cancer. CDR3 coding DNA: TGTGCCAGCGGAGAACGTTCTAGCGGGAGGCCCTACAATGAGCAGTTCTTC. Its protein is CASGERSSGRPYNEQFF. Supplemented by reference TRBV28 and TRBJ2-1, the full variable domain reads DVKVTQSSRYLVKRTGEKVFLECVQDMDHENMFWYRQDPGLGLRLIYFSYDVKMKEKGDIPEGYSVSREKKERFSLILESASTNQTSMYLCASGERSSGRPYNEQFFGPGTRLTVL.